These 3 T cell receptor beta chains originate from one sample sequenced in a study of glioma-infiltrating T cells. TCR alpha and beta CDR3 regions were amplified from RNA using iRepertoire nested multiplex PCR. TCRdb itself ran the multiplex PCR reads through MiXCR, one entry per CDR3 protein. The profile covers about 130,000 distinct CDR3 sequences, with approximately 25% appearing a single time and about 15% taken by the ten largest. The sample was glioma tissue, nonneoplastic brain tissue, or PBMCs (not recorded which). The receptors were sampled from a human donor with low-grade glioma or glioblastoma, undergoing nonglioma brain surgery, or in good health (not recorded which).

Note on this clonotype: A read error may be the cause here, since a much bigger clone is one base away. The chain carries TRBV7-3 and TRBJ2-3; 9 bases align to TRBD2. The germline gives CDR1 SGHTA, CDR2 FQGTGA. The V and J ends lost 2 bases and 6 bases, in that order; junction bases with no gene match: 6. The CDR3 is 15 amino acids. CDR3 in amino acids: CASSLVAGDLDTQYF. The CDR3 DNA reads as TGTGCCAGCAGCTTAGTAGCGGGAGATTTGGATACGCAGTATTTT. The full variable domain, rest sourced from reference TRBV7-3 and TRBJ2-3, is GAGVSQTPSNKVTEKGKYVELRCDPISGHTALYWYRQSLGQGPEFLIYFQGTGAADDSGLPNDRFFAVRPEGSVSTLKIQRTERGDSAVYLCASSLVAGDLDTQYFGPGTRLTVL.

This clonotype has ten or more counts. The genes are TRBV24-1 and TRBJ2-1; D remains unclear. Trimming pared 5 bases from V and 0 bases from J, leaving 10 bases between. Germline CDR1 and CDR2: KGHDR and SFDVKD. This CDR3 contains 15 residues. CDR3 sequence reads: CATSGRSSSYNEQFF. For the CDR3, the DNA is TGTGCCACCAGTGGACGGTCCTCCTCCTACAATGAGCAGTTCTTC.

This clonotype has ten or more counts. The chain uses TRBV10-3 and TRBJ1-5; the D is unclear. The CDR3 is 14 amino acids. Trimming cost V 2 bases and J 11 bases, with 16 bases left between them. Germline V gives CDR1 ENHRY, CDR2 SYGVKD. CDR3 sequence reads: CAISESTVSLAQHF. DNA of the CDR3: TGTGCCATCAGTGAGAGTACAGTTAGTTTAGCCCAGCATTTT.